These 7 T cell receptor beta chains were all obtained from the same sample, sequenced in a study of cytomegalovirus exposure and HLA in healthy donors. Vbeta (60) and Jbeta (13) primers were used in the PCR. Produced via immunoSEQ multiplex PCR; TCRdb's table is partial and in-frame only. The sample shows roughly 100,000 clones, around 80% of them seen only once. Sequenced: PBMCs. The receptors stem from a young man in good health and CMV-seronegative.

This clone was counted a single time. CDR3: CASSFGGGLTEAFF. CDR3 nucleotide sequence: TGTGCCAGCAGCTTCGGAGGGGGCCTCACTGAAGCTTTCTTT. This chain uses TRBV7-8 with TRBJ1-1; TRBD1 matches 7 bases. This CDR3 region has 14 residues. Trimming took 3 bases from V and 4 from J; bases not matched to a gene: 5. From germline, CDR1 is SGHVS and CDR2 FQNEAQ.

This chain links TRBV19 with TRBJ2-1; D gene uncertain. Germline CDR1 and CDR2: LNHDA and SQIVND (reference sequence). V dropped 7 bases and J dropped 3 bases, with 7 bases sitting between them. The CDR3 contains 12 residues. The CDR3 is CASKNFYNEQFF. DNA of the CDR3: TGTGCCAGTAAAAACTTCTACAATGAGCAGTTCTTC.

This clone showed up just once. The V gene is TRBV7-9, the J gene TRBJ2-5; 10 positions match TRBD2. The J segment lost 7 bases and the V segment lost 4 bases, leaving 12 bases of the junction unmatched. The germline V gene encodes CDR1 SEHNR and CDR2 FQNEAQ (reference sequence). CDR3 length: 16 amino acids. CDR3 sequence: CASSSPKSGGALTQYF. The CDR3 bases are TGTGCCAGCAGCTCCCCCAAGAGCGGGGGGGCCCTGACCCAGTACTTC.

This clone was recorded at least ten times. The chain links TRBV19 to TRBJ1-6, with D hard to call. CDR1 is LNHDA and CDR2 is SQIVND in the germline V gene (reference sequence). The CDR3 extends over 12 amino acids. V was clipped by 8 bases and J by 9 bases, with 11 bases between them. The CDR3 is CASATAGSPLHF. The DNA for the CDR3 is TGTGCCAGTGCTACAGCGGGTTCACCCCTCCACTTT.

The chain joins TRBV12-5 to TRBJ1-3; D gene unclear. Germline-derived CDR1 and CDR2 are LGHNT and FRNRAP. Trimming pared 0 bases from V and 0 bases from J, leaving 9 bases between. The CDR3 loop spans 16 amino acids. This CDR3 is CASGLVLSASGNTIYF. CDR3 in DNA: TGTGCTAGTGGTTTGGTACTAAGCGCCTCTGGAAACACCATATATTTT.

The chain couples TRBV5-8 to TRBJ2-1, with D possibly being TRBD1 (5 bases). V lost 4 bases, J lost 0 bases, and 11 bases lay in between. The length of the CDR3 is 15 residues. Per the germline V gene, CDR1 is SGHTS and CDR2 is YDEGEE. Here the CDR3 DNA reads TGTGCCAGCAGCCCCAGGGAAAGCTCCTACAATGAGCAGTTCTTC. It encodes CASSPRESSYNEQFF.

V usage is TRBV5-1 and J usage is TRBJ1-3; weak D call: TRBD1 (6 bases). The germline CDR1 and CDR2 sequences are SGHRS and YFSETQ. The V and J ends lost 2 bases and 8 bases respectively, with 17 bases between them. This CDR3 is built from 15 residues. The CDR3 region has the DNA TGCGCCAGCAGCTTAAGACAGGACCGAGGAGACACCATATATTTT. Protein product: CASSLRQDRGDTIYF. The full variable domain, completed using reference TRBV5-1 and TRBJ1-3, is KAGVTQTPRYLIKTRGQQVTLSCSPISGHRSVSWYQQTPGQGLQFLFEYFSETQRNKGNFPGRFSGRQFSNSRSEMNVSTLELGDSALYLCASSLRQDRGDTIYFGEGSWLTVV.